Listed below are T cell receptor beta chains from one sample, sequenced in a study of blood T cell repertoires in COVID-19. Method: immunoSEQ multiplex PCR; TCRdb's copy keeps in-frame clones and lacks some. The sample holds some 250,000 clones, roughly 84% seen once. Sequences were obtained from peripheral blood. Receptor source: a man in his sixties with acute or convalescent COVID-19. Each CDR3 is given with its conserved first and last residue. The D gene is left open where the match is weak. Some rows mark clone size as missing; the rest say once, few, many or name a class of expanded clone.

clone_size d_call j_call v_call cdr3_aa cdr3_nt
once - TRBJ2-1 TRBV9 CASSGRGASHEQFF TGTGCCAGCAGCGGCAGGGGGGCCTCCCATGAGCAGTTCTTC
once TRBD1 TRBJ2-1 TRBV27 CASSPPDRANEQFF TGTGCCAGCAGTCCCCCTGACAGGGCCAATGAGCAGTTCTTC
- TRBD1 TRBJ1-2 TRBV19 CASSSRDSLYGYTF TGTGCCAGTAGTTCCCGGGACAGCCTCTATGGCTACACCTTC
- TRBD1 TRBJ2-1 TRBV18 CASSPGTDYNEQFF TGTGCCAGCTCACCGGGGACAGACTACAATGAGCAGTTCTTC
- TRBD1 TRBJ1-3 TRBV28 CASRTGDSGNTIYF TGTGCCAGCAGAACAGGGGACTCTGGAAACACCATATATTTT
- - TRBJ2-7 TRBV11-3 CASSSGTIYEQYF TGTGCCAGCAGCTCAGGGACAATCTACGAGCAGTACTTC
- TRBD2 TRBJ2-1 TRBV11-2 CASSLGLAGVREQFF TGTGCCAGCAGCTTAGGGCTAGCGGGAGTAAGGGAGCAGTTCTTC
- - TRBJ2-5 TRBV4-2 CASSQANGETQYF TGTGCCAGCAGCCAAGCGAACGGGGAGACCCAGTACTTC
few - TRBJ2-5 TRBV5-6 CASSNTGSAETQYF TGTGCCAGCAGCAATACGGGGTCCGCAGAGACCCAGTACTTC
- TRBD2 TRBJ2-3 TRBV10-1 CASSPIPSGGMYTQYF TGCGCCAGCAGCCCCATCCCTAGCGGGGGGATGTATACGCAGTATTTT
- TRBD2 TRBJ2-7 TRBV5-4 CASSLNSGRDSYEQYF TGTGCCAGCAGCTTAAATAGCGGGAGGGACTCCTACGAGCAGTACTTC
few - TRBJ1-5 TRBV5-5 CASSLSGNQPQHF TGTGCCAGCAGCTTGTCAGGGAATCAGCCCCAGCATTTT
- TRBD2 TRBJ2-3 TRBV10-1 CASSESLAVTDTQYF TGCGCCAGCAGTGAGTCGCTAGCGGTCACAGATACGCAGTATTTT
- TRBD2 TRBJ2-7 TRBV14 CASSPNAGASCGREGVEQYF TGTGCCAGCAGCCCCAACGCGGGGGCCTCTTGCGGGAGGGAGGGGGTCGAGCAGTACTTC
- - TRBJ2-1 TRBV19 CASSIEGQYNEQFF TGTGCCAGTAGTATAGAAGGACAGTACAATGAGCAGTTCTTC
once TRBD1 TRBJ1-1 TRBV9 CASREGAGGTEAFF TGTGCCAGCCGCGAGGGGGCAGGGGGCACTGAAGCTTTCTTT
- TRBD2 TRBJ2-1 TRBV30 CAWSVGLAGHNEQFF TGTGCCTGGAGTGTAGGACTAGCGGGTCACAATGAGCAGTTCTTC
- - TRBJ2-7 TRBV2 CASARSSYEQYF TGTGCCAGCGCCAGGTCTTCCTACGAGCAGTACTTC
once - TRBJ2-5 TRBV7-9 CASSFGGGHETQYF TGTGCCAGCAGCTTTGGGGGGGGGCACGAGACCCAGTACTTC
few - TRBJ2-7 TRBV25-1 CASVGDINSYEQYF TGTGCCAGCGTTGGGGACATCAACTCCTACGAGCAGTACTTC